Detailed here is one T cell receptor (beta chain). In this CDR3 the conserved last residue, phenylalanine or tryptophan, is missing, so a read error is likely. The limits of the CDR3 on the DNA are not certain, so only TCRdb's listed CDR3 is given. This sample is drawn from a study of tumor-infiltrating lymphocytes in oesophageal squamous cell carcinoma. TCRdb re-derived calls from the PCR reads in MiXCR, one entry per CDR3 protein. The sample holds tens of thousands of distinct CDR3 sequences, approximately 40% seen once. The TCR originated in a male donor with esophageal squamous cell carcinoma. The material sequenced was esophageal tumor tissue.

The CDR3 loop reads CASATGGDP. V is TRBV6-9 and J is TRBJ2-4; the table's D call TRBD1 went unverified against the DNA. Germline assignment: CDR1 MNHGY and CDR2 SVAAGI. The CDR3 contains 9 residues when both ends are counted.